This entry describes one T cell receptor (beta chain). PCR was performed a second time for about 7 to 11 cycles using a sample-barcoded 5' primer and a J-beta primer mix. TCRdb passed the 5' RACE reads through MiXCR, listing each CDR3 protein once. Found here are 800,000 or so distinct CDR3 sequences, about 25% of them singletons; the top ten hold approximately 4%. This sample stems from a study of blood T cells in healthy people across ages. Trimming cost V 2 bases and J 8 bases; bases outside gene matches: 10. There are 15 residues in the CDR3. Germline V gene lookup returns CDR1 MDHEN and CDR2 SYDVKM. These data were also reused for a study on T cells of mothers and their children.

The chain recombines TRBV28 with TRBJ1-2; 8 bases map to TRBD1. The specimen was blood. This sequence originates from a boy younger than 18 in good health. This CDR3 is CASSLAPGQGLGYTF. Written as DNA, the CDR3 is TGTGCCAGCAGTTTAGCCCCCGGACAGGGCTTAGGCTACACCTTC.